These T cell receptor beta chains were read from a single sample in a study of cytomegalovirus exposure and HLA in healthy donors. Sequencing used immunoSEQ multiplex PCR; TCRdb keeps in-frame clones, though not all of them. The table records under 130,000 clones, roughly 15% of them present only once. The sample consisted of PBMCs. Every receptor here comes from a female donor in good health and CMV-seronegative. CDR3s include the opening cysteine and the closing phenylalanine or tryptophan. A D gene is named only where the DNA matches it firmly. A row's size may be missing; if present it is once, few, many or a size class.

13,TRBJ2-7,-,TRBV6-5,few,CASTPGAGGEQYF,TGTGCCAGCACCCCCGGAGCGGGCGGCGAGCAGTACTTC
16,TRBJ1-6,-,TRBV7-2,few,CASSLSSGGRNSPLHF,TGTGCCAGCAGCTTATCTTCTGGAGGTAGAAATTCACCCCTCCACTTT
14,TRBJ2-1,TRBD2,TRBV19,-,CASSTGTSVDEQFF,TGTGCCAGTAGTACCGGGACTAGCGTTGATGAGCAGTTCTTC
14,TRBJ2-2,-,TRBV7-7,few,CASSTGHNTGELFF,TGTGCTAGCAGCACGGGACACAACACCGGGGAGCTGTTTTTT
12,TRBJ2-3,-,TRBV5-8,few,CASSFLSDTQYF,TGTGCCAGCAGCTTCCTTTCAGATACGCAGTATTTT
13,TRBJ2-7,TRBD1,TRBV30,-,CAWISGQSYEQYF,TGTGCCTGGATTTCGGGACAGAGTTACGAGCAGTACTTC
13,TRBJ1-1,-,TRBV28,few,CASFGGENTEAFF,TGTGCCAGCTTCGGGGGGGAGAACACTGAAGCTTTCTTT
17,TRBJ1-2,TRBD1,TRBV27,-,CASSLTPRTGSGYGYTF,TGTGCCAGCAGTTTAACCCCCCGGACAGGGTCAGGCTATGGCTACACCTTC
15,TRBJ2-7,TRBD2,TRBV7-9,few,CASSLARSGGYEQYF,TGTGCCAGCAGCTTAGCGCGTTCCGGGGGGTACGAGCAGTACTTC
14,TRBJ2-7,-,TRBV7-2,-,CASSLEGGRREQYF,TGTGCCAGCAGCTTAGAAGGTGGTCGGAGGGAGCAGTACTTC
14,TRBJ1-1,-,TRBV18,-,CASSREGEYTEAFF,TGTGCCAGCTCACGAGAGGGGGAATACACTGAAGCTTTCTTT
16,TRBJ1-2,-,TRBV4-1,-,CASSQDPGQGSYGYTF,TGCGCCAGCAGCCAAGATCCCGGTCAGGGCTCCTATGGCTACACCTTC
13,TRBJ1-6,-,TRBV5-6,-,CASSLTAGSPLHF,TGTGCCAGCAGCTTGACGGCGGGTTCACCCCTCCACTTT
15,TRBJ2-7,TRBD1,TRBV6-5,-,CASRKDRGGTYEQYF,TGTGCCAGCAGAAAGGACAGGGGAGGAACCTACGAGCAGTACTTC
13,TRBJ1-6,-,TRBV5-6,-,CASSLGQASPLHF,TGTGCCAGCAGCTTGGGACAGGCTTCACCCCTCCACTTT
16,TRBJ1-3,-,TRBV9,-,CASSYPGRESGNTIYF,TGTGCCAGCAGTTACCCTGGACGGGAATCTGGAAACACCATATATTTT
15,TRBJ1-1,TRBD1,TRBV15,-,CATSKGTGWGTEAFF,TGTGCCACCAGCAAGGGGACAGGGTGGGGGACTGAAGCTTTCTTT
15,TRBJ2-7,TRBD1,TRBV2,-,CASSAPGQGSHEQYF,TGTGCCAGCAGCGCTCCGGGACAGGGCTCCCACGAGCAGTACTTC
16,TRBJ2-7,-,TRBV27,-,CASTRRGIGPSYEQYF,TGTGCCAGCACTAGAAGGGGGATAGGACCCTCCTACGAGCAGTACTTC
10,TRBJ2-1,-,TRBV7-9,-,CASSRNEQFF,TGTGCCAGCAGCCGCAATGAGCAGTTCTTC
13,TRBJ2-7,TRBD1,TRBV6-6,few,CASTGQGVHEQYF,TGTGCCAGCACGGGACAGGGAGTGCACGAGCAGTACTTC
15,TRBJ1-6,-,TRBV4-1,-,CASSQVLLENSPLHF,TGCGCCAGCAGCCAAGTTTTACTTGAAAACTCACCCCTCCACTTT
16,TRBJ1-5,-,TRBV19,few,CASSIGPGVGLSTQHF,TGTGCCAGTAGTATCGGCCCAGGGGTCGGGTTGTCGACCCAGCATTTT
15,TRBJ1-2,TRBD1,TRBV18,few,CASSPPSRGRYGYTF,TGTGCCAGCTCACCACCGTCCAGGGGGCGCTATGGCTACACCTTC
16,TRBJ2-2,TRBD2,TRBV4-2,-,CASSRGLAGSSGELFF,TGTGCCAGCAGCCGCGGACTAGCGGGAAGCTCCGGGGAGCTGTTTTTT
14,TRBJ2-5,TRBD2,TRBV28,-,CASSLTTGGETQYF,TGTGCCAGCAGTTTAACCACGGGGGGAGAGACCCAGTACTTC
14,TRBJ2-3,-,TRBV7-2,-,CASSLKARADTQYF,TGTGCCAGCAGCTTAAAGGCCAGGGCAGATACGCAGTATTTT
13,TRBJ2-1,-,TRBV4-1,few,CASSQYSYNEQFF,TGCGCCAGCAGCCAGTACTCCTACAATGAGCAGTTCTTC
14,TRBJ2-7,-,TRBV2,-,CASSWTVGVYEQYF,TGTGCCAGCAGTTGGACGGTCGGGGTGTACGAGCAGTACTTC
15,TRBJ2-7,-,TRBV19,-,CASSVRVLGSYEQYF,TGTGCCAGTAGTGTCAGGGTACTCGGCTCCTACGAGCAGTACTTC
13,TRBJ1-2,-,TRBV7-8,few,CASSSRVAYGYTF,TGTGCCAGCAGCTCACGGGTAGCCTATGGCTACACCTTC
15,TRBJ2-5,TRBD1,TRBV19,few,CASSAPGTAQETQYF,TGTGCCAGTAGTGCTCCCGGGACAGCCCAAGAGACCCAGTACTTC
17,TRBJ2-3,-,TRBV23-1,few,CASSQSQLEVNPDTQYF,TGCGCCAGCAGTCAATCGCAACTCGAAGTAAACCCAGATACGCAGTATTTT
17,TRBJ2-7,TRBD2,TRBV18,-,CASSTGTSGTYSYEQYF,TGTGCCAGCTCTACCGGGACTAGCGGGACTTACTCCTACGAGCAGTACTTC
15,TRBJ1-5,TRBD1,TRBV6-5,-,CASSYSGQNNQPQNF,TGTGCCAGCAGTTACTCGGGACAGAACAATCAGCCCCAGAATTTT